Listed here are 13 T cell receptor beta chains from one sample, sequenced in a study of tumor-infiltrating lymphocytes in localized non-small cell lung cancer. Clones were sequenced by immunoSEQ multiplex PCR, and TCRdb holds only the in-frame ones, with some missing. The sample holds about 3,100 clones, 50% to 75% seen once. The sequenced material came from uninvolved lung tissue not adjacent to the tumor. The receptors here all came from a human donor with non-small cell lung cancer.

The genes are TRBV4-1 and TRBJ1-5; 9 bases are a match to TRBD1. V shed 3 bases and J 4 bases; nucleotides not matched to a gene: 7. This CDR3 comprises 16 residues. CDR1 and CDR2 (germline): MGHRA, YSYEKL. CDR3 region: CASSQAGTGRNQPQHF. The CDR3 DNA is TGCGCCAGCAGCCAGGCCGGGACAGGGCGAAATCAGCCCCAGCATTTT.

The V gene is TRBV7-8, the J gene TRBJ1-5, with 7 positions matching TRBD1. Germline CDR1 reads SGHVS; CDR2 reads FQNEAQ. V was clipped by 5 bases and J by 2 bases; unmatched bases: 6. The CDR3 extends over 15 amino acids. The CDR3 here is CASSLGTVRNQPQHF. DNA for the CDR3: TGTGCCAGCAGCCTCGGGACAGTCCGCAATCAGCCCCAGCATTTT.

The rearrangement uses TRBV19 and TRBJ2-7; TRBD1 matches 10 bases. Germline V CDR1 and CDR2: LNHDA, SQIVND (reference sequence). The length of the CDR3 is 14 residues. V dropped 4 bases and J dropped 3; count of bases not matched to a gene: 3. CDR3 region: CASSTGTGVYEQYF. DNA of the CDR3: TGTGCCAGTAGTACCGGGACAGGGGTCTACGAGCAGTACTTC.

This chain connects TRBV6-5 to TRBJ1-6; TRBD1 is a possible D gene (5 bases). V lost 7 bases, J lost 9 bases, and 13 bases lay in between. This CDR3 contains 13 residues. Germline loops: CDR1 MNHEY, CDR2 SVGAGI. The CDR3 here is CASMGRDGSPLHF. The CDR3 DNA sequence: TGTGCCAGCATGGGACGGGACGGTTCACCCCTCCACTTT.

The V and J genes are TRBV28 and TRBJ2-1; tentative D call: TRBD1 (6 bases). The CDR3 loop spans 15 amino acids. Trimming took off 6 bases at V and 5 bases at J, with 17 bases between the two ends. Germline V gene sequence: CDR1 MDHEN, CDR2 SYDVKM. CDR3 in amino acids: CASSSTTGSHNEQFF. The CDR3 DNA is TGTGCCAGCAGCTCCACAACAGGGTCCCACAATGAGCAGTTCTTC.

The chain joins TRBV5-1 to TRBJ1-3; 9 nucleotides match TRBD1. Germline-derived CDR1 and CDR2 are SGHRS and YFSETQ. This CDR3 has 17 amino acids. V trimming: 0 bases; J trimming: 1 base; junction bases outside the gene matches: 5. The CDR3 DNA follows: TGCGCCAGCAGCTTGGCCACCGGGACAGGGTCTGGAAACACCATATATTTT. Its translation: CASSLATGTGSGNTIYF.

V usage is TRBV19 and J usage is TRBJ1-6, with TRBD1 as a possible D gene (6 bases). Trimming cost V 6 bases and J 5 bases, with 14 bases left between them. The V gene's germline CDR1 is LNHDA and CDR2 SQIVND (reference sequence). CDR3 size: 15 residues. CDR3 sequence (DNA): TGTGCCAGTAGCACCGATTGGACAGATAATTCACCCCTCCACTTT. It is translated as CASSTDWTDNSPLHF.

The rearrangement uses TRBV27 and TRBJ1-1, with unresolved D. The CDR3 consists of 14 residues. Germline V gene lookup returns CDR1 MNHEY and CDR2 SMNVEV (reference sequence). The V and J ends lost 6 bases and 1 base respectively, with 12 bases between them. The CDR3 nucleotides are TGTGCCAGCAGAATGGGCCCGGCGAACACTGAAGCTTTCTTT. This encodes CASRMGPANTEAFF.

The chain combines TRBV19 with TRBJ2-1, with TRBD2 matching 7 bases. V dropped 5 bases and J dropped 2; count of bases not matched to a gene: 9. Germline lookup yields CDR1 LNHDA and CDR2 SQIVND (reference sequence). The CDR3 is 16 amino acids. CDR3 nucleotide sequence: TGTGCCAGTAGTCTCCGGGGAGGGCGCACCTACAATGAGCAGTTCTTC. Translated, it gives CASSLRGGRTYNEQFF.

The chain is built from TRBV7-2 and TRBJ2-5; 7 nucleotides match TRBD1. V shed 5 bases and J 4 bases; nucleotides not matched to a gene: 10. The CDR3 spans 15 residues. Germline loops: CDR1 SGHTA, CDR2 FQGNSA. In DNA form, the CDR3 reads TGTGCCAGCAGCCGAGCCGACAGGGTCAGAGAGACCCAGTACTTC. Protein: CASSRADRVRETQYF.

This chain links TRBV7-2 with TRBJ2-1; no definite D call. The germline CDR1 and CDR2 sequences are SGHTA and FQGNSA. This CDR3 is 15 amino acids long. Trimming removed 1 base from V and 5 bases from J, with 12 bases in between. This CDR3 reads CASSLVPWGDNEQFF. CDR3 DNA sequence: TGTGCCAGCAGCTTAGTACCATGGGGTGACAATGAGCAGTTCTTC.

V usage is TRBV5-6 and J usage is TRBJ1-1; D not certain. The germline gives CDR1 SGHDT, CDR2 YYEEEE. V lost 3 bases and J 5 bases, leaving 8 bases between the germline ends. The CDR3 runs to 12 residues. CDR3 DNA sequence: TGTGCCAGCAGCTCCGGACGGACTGAAGCTTTCTTT. Amino acids: CASSSGRTEAFF.

This clone was observed a few times. This chain joins TRBV4-3 and TRBJ1-4; possibly TRBD1 for D (5 bases). V lost 0 bases to trimming and J lost 8 bases, with 7 bases between them. Germline assignment: CDR1 LGHNA and CDR2 YSLEER. The CDR3 extends over 13 amino acids. This CDR3 is CASSQERGEKLFF. DNA of the CDR3: TGCGCCAGCAGCCAAGAAAGGGGCGAAAAACTGTTTTTT.